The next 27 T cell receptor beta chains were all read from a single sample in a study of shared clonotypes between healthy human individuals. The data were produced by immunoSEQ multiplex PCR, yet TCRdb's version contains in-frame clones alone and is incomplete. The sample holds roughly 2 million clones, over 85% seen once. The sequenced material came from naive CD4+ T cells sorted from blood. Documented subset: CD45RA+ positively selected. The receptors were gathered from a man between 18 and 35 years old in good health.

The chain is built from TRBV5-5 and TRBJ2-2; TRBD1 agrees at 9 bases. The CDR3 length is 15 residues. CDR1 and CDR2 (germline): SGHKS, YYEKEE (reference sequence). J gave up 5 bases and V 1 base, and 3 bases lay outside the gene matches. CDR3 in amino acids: CASSLTGQGTGELFF. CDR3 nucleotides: TGTGCCAGCAGCTTGACTGGACAGGGGACCGGGGAGCTGTTTTTT.

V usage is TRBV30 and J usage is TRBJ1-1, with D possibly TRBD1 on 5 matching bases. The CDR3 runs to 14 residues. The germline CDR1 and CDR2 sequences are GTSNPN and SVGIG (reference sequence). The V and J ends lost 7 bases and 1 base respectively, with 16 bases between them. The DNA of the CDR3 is TGTGCCTTCGGGTGGGCAGGGAGGAACACTGAAGCTTTCTTT. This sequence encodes CAFGWAGRNTEAFF. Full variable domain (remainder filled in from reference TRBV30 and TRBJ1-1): SQTIHQWPATLVQPVGSPLSLECTVEGTSNPNLYWYRQAAGRGLQLLFYSVGIGQISSEVPQNLSASRPQDRQFILSSKKLLLSDSGFYLCAFGWAGRNTEAFFGQGTRLTVV.

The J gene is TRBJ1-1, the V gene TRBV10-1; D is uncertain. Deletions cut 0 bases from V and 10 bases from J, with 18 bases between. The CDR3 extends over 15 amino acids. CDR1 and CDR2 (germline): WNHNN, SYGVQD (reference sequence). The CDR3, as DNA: TGCGCCAGCAGTGAGTCAGGGAACGTGAGGGAAGGAGCTTTCTTT. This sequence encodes CASSESGNVREGAFF.

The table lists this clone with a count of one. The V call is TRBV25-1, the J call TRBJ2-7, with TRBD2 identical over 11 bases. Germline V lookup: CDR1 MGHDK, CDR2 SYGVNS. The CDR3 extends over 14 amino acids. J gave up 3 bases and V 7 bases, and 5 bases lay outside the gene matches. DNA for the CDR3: TGTGCCAGCACCCGGGGGACTAGCGGCTACGAGCAGTACTTC. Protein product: CASTRGTSGYEQYF.

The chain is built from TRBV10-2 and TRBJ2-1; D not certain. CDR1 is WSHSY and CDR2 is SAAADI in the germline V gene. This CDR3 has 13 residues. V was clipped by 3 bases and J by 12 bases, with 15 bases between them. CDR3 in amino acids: CASSDRTALVQFF. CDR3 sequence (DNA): TGCGCCAGCAGTGACCGGACCGCCTTGGTGCAGTTCTTC.

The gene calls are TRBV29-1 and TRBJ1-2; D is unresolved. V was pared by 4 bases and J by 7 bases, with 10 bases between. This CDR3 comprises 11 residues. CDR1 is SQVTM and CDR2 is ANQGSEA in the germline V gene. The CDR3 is CSVGVLAGYTF. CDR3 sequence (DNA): TGCAGCGTTGGAGTCTTGGCTGGCTACACCTTC.

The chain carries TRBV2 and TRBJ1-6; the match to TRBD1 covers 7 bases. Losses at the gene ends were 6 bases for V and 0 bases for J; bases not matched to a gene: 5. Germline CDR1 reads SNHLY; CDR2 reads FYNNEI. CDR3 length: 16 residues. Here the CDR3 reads CASRRQGSSYNSPLHF. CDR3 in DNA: TGTGCCAGCAGACGACAGGGAAGCTCCTATAATTCACCCCTCCACTTT.

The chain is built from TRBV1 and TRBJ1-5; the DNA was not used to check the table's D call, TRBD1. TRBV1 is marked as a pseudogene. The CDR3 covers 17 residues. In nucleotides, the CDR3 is TGCACCAGCAGCCAAGATCGGCCTACAGGGGACCATCAGCCCCAGCATTTT. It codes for CTSSQDRPTGDHQPQHF.

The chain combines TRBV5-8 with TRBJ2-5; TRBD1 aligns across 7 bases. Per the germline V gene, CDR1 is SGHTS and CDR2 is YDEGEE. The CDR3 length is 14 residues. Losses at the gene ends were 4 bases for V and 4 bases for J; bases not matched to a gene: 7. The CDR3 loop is CASSRTGRGETQYF. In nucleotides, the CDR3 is TGTGCCAGCAGCAGGACAGGTCGAGGAGAGACCCAGTACTTC.

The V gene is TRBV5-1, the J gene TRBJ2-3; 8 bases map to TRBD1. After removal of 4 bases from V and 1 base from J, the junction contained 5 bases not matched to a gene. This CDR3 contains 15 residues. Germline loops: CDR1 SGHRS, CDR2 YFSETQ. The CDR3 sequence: CASSTDREGTDTQYF. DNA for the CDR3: TGCGCCAGCAGCACGGACAGGGAAGGCACAGATACGCAGTATTTT. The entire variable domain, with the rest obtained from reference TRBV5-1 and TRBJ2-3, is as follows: KAGVTQTPRYLIKTRGQQVTLSCSPISGHRSVSWYQQTPGQGLQFLFEYFSETQRNKGNFPGRFSGRQFSNSRSEMNVSTLELGDSALYLCASSTDREGTDTQYFGPGTRLTVL.

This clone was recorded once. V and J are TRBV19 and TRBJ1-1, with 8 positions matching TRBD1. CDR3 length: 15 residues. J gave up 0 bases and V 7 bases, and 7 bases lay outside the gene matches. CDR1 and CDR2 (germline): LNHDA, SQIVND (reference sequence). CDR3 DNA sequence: TGTGCCAGTACCCTGGCAGGGGGCCTGAACACTGAAGCTTTCTTT. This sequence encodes CASTLAGGLNTEAFF.

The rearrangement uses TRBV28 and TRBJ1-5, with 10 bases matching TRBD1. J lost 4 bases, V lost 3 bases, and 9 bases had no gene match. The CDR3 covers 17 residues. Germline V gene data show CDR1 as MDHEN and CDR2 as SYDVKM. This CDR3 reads CASSLGTGVLPNQPQHF. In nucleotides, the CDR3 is TGTGCCAGCAGTTTGGGGACAGGGGTCCTGCCTAATCAGCCCCAGCATTTT.

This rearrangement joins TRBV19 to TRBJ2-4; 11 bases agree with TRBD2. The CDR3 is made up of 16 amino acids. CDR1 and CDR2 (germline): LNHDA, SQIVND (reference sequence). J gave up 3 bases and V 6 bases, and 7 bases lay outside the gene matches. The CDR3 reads CASRGTSGGLKNIQYF. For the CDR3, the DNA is TGTGCCAGTAGGGGGACTAGCGGAGGACTCAAAAACATTCAGTACTTC.

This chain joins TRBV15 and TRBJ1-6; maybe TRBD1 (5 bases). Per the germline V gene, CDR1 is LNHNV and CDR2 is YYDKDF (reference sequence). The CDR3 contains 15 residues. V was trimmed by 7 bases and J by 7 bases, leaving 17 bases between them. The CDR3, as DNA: TGTGCCACCACCAGCGGGACGGGAGGCAATTCACCCCTCCACTTT. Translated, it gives CATTSGTGGNSPLHF.

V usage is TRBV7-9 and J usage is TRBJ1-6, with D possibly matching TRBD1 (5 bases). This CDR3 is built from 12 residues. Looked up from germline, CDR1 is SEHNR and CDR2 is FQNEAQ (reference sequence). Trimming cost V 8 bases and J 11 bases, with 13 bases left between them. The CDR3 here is CASEGQGAPLHF. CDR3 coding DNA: TGTGCCAGCGAAGGGCAAGGGGCACCCCTCCACTTT.

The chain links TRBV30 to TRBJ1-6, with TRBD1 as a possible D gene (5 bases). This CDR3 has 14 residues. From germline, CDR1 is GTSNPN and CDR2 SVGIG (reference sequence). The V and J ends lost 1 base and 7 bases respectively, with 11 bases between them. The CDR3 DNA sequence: TGTGCCTGGAGTGGGGTATCAGGGAATTCACCCCTCCACTTT. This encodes CAWSGVSGNSPLHF.

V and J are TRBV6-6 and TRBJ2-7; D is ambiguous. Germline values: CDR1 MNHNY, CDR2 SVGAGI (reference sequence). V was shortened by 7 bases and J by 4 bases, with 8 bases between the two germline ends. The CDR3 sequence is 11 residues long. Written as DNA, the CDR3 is TGTGCCAGCACCGCCCGTTACGAGCAGTACTTC. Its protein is CASTARYEQYF.

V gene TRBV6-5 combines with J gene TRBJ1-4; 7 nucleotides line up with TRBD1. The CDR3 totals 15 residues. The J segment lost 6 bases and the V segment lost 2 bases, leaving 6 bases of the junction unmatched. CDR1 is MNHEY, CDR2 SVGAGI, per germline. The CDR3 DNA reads TGTGCCAGCAGTTACCTCTCCGGGACAGATGAAAAACTGTTTTTT. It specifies CASSYLSGTDEKLFF.

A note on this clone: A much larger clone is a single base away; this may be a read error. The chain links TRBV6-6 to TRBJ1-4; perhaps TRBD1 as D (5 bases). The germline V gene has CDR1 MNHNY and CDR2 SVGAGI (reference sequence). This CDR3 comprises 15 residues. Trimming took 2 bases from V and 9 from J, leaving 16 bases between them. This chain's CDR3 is CASSYLGLGNKKLFF. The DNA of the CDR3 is TGTGCCAGCAGTTACCTGGGACTAGGGAATAAAAAACTGTTTTTT.

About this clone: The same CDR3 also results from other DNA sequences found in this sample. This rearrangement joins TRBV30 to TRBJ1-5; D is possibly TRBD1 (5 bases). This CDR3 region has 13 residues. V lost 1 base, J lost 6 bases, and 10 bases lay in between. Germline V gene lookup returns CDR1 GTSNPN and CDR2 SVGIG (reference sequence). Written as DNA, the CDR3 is TGTGCCTGGAGTGAGCAGGGAGGTCAGCCCCAGCATTTT. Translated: CAWSEQGGQPQHF.

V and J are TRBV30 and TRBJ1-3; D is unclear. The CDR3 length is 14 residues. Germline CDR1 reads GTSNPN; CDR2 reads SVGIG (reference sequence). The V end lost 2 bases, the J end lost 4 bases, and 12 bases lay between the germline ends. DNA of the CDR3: TGTGCCTGGAGTCGCCGGGTTCCCGGAAACACCATATATTTT. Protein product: CAWSRRVPGNTIYF. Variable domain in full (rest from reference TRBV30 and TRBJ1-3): SQTIHQWPATLVQPVGSPLSLECTVEGTSNPNLYWYRQAAGRGLQLLFYSVGIGQISSEVPQNLSASRPQDRQFILSSKKLLLSDSGFYLCAWSRRVPGNTIYFGEGSWLTVV.

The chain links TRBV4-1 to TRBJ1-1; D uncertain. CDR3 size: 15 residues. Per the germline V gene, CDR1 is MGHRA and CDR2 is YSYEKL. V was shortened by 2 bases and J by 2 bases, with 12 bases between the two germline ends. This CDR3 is CASSQPTKRNTEAFF. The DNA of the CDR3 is TGCGCCAGCAGCCAACCGACGAAAAGAAACACTGAAGCTTTCTTT.

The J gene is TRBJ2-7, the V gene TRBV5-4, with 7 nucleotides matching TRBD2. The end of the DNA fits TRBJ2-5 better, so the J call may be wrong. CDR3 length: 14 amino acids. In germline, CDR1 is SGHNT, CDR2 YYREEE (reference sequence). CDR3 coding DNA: TGTGCCAGCAGCTTGGACTGGGAGCGGGGGACCCAGTACTTC. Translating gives CASSLDWERGTQYF.

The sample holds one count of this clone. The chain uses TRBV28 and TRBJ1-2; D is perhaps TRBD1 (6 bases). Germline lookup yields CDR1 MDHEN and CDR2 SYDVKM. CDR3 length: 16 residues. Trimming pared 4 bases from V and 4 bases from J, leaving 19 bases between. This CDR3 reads CASSSGGEGVFYGYTF. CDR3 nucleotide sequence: TGTGCCAGCAGTTCCGGTGGGGAGGGGGTTTTCTATGGCTACACCTTC.

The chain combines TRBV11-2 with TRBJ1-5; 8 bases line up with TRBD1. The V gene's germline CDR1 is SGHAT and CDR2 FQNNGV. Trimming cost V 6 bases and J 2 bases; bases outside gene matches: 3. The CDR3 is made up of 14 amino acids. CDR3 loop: CASSLDRGNQPQHF. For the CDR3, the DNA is TGTGCCAGCAGTCTGGACAGGGGCAATCAGCCCCAGCATTTT.

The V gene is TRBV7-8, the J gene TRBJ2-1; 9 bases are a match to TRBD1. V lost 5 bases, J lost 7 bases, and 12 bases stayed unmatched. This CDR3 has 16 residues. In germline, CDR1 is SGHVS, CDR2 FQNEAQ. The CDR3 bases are TGTGCCAGCAGCCAGTTGGGACAGGGATTACGGAATGAGCAGTTCTTC. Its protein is CASSQLGQGLRNEQFF.

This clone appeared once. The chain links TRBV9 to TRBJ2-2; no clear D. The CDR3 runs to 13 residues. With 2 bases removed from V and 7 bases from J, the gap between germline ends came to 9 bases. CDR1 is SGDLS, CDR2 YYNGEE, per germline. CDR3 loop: CASSVQPGGELFF. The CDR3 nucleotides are TGTGCCAGCAGCGTCCAGCCGGGCGGGGAGCTGTTTTTT.